Reported below is one T cell receptor (beta chain). Its specificity is unknown. Other nucleotide sequences in the sample specify the same CDR3. The record originates from a study of siplizumab effects on memory and regulatory T cells. Whole-study findings and limits: The diversity of naive T cells seemed greater than that of memory cells, and their alloresponse contribution seemed major. For siplizumab cultures, the suppressive function of their proliferating Tregs was not confirmed. Among alloreactive clones, only a minor fraction mapped to unstimulated subsets.

This CDR3 spans 13 amino acids. The germline V gene encodes CDR1 WNHNN and CDR2 SYGVQD (reference sequence). J gave up 7 bases and V 3 bases, and 2 bases lay outside the gene matches. Data came from immunoSEQ multiplex PCR; TCRdb stores just in-frame clones and leaves some out. Of about 69,000 clones in the sample, 88% were seen once. The TCR originated in a human donor in good health. Material for sequencing was Tregs sorted from blood. The chain combines TRBV10-1 with TRBJ2-2; 7 bases line up with TRBD1. CDR3 nucleotides: TGCGCCAGCAGTGAACAGGGGCTCGGGGAGCTGTTTTTT. It encodes CASSEQGLGELFF.